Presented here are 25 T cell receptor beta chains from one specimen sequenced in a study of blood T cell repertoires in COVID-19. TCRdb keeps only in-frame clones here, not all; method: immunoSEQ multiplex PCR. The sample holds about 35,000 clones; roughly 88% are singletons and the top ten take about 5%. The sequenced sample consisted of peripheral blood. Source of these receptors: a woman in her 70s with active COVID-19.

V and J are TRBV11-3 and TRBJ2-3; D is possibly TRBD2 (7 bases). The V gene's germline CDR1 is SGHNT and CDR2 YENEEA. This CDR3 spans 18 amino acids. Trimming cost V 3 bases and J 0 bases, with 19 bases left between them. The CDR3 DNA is TGTGCCAGCAGCTTGGGGGCGGGGGATTTACTAAGCACAGATACGCAGTATTTT. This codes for CASSLGAGDLLSTDTQYF. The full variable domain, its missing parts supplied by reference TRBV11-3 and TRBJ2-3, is EAGVVQSPRYKIIEKKQPVAFWCNPISGHNTLYWYLQNLGQGPELLIRYENEEAVDDSQLPKDRFSAERLKGVDSTLKIQPAELGDSAVYLCASSLGAGDLLSTDTQYFGPGTRLTVL.

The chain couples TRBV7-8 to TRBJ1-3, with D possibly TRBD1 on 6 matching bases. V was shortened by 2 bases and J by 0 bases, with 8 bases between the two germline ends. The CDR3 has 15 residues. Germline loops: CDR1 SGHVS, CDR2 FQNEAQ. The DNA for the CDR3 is TGTGCCAGCAGCTTAAGGGGGATCTCTGGAAACACCATATATTTT. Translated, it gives CASSLRGISGNTIYF.

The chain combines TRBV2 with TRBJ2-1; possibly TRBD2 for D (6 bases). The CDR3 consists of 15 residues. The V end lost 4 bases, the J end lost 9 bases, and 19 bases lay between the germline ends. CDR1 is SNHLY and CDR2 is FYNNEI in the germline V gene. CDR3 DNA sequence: TGTGCCAGCAGTGTAGAGGGAGGCGGGGATAGTGAGCAGTTCTTC. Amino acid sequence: CASSVEGGGDSEQFF.

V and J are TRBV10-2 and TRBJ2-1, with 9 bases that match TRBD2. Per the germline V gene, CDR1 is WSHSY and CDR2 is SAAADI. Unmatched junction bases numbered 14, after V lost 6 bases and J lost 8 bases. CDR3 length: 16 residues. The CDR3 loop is CASSGRRRGGRDEQFF. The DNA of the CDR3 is TGCGCCAGCAGCGGCAGGAGGCGGGGGGGCCGGGATGAGCAGTTCTTC.

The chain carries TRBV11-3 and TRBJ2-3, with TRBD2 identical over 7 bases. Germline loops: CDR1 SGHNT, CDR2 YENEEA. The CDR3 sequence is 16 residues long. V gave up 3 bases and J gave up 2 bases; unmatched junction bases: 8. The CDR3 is CASSFGGGDATDTQYF. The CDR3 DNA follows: TGTGCCAGCAGCTTTGGCGGGGGTGATGCCACAGATACGCAGTATTTT.

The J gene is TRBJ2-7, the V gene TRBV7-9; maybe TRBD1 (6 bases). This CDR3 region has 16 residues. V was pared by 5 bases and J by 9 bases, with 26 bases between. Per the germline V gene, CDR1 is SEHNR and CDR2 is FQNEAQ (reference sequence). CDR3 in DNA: TGTGCCAGCAGCATTCAGGGGACACGGACTTCCTTGGTGCAGTACTTC. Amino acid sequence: CASSIQGTRTSLVQYF.

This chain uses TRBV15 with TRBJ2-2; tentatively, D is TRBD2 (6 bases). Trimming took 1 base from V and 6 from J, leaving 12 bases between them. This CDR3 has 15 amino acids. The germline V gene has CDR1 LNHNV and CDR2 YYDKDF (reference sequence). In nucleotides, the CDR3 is TGTGCCACCAGCAGAGGTGGGGGGTTCCCCGGGGAGCTGTTTTTT. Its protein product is CATSRGGGFPGELFF.

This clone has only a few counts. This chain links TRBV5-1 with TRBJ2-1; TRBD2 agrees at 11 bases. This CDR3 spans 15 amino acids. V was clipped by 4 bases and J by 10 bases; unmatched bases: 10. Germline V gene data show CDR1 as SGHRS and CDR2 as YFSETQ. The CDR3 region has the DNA TGCGCCAGCAGCCCCGGACTAGCGGGTCCCATCGAGCAGTTCTTC. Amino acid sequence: CASSPGLAGPIEQFF.

Here the CDR3 reads CASSQLGQRGYGYTF. CDR3 nucleotide sequence: TGCGCCAGCAGCCAATTGGGACAGCGAGGCTATGGCTACACCTTC. The V and J genes are TRBV4-1 and TRBJ1-2, with 7 bases identical to TRBD1. The CDR3 has 15 residues. Germline V lookup: CDR1 MGHRA, CDR2 YSYEKL. Germline trimming cut 2 bases from V and 4 bases from J; bases unmatched to any gene: 7.

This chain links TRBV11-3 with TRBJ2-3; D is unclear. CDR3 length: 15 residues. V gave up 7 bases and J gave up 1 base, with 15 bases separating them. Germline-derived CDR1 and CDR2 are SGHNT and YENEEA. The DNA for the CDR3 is TGTGCCAGCAAAAGTATCGCAGGTCGCACAGATACGCAGTATTTT. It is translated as CASKSIAGRTDTQYF.

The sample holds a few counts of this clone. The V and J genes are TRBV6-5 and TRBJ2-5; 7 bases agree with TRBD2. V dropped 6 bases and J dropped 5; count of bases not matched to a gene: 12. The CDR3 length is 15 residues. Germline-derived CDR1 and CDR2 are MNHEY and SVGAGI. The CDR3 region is CASRGGYSSWETQYF. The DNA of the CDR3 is TGTGCCAGCAGGGGGGGGTACAGCTCATGGGAGACCCAGTACTTC.

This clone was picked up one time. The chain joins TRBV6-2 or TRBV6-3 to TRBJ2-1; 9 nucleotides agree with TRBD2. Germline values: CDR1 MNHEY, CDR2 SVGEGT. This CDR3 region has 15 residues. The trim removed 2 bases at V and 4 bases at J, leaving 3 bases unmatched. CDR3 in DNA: TGTGCCAGCAGTTACCGACTAGCGGCTTACAATGAGCAGTTCTTC. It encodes CASSYRLAAYNEQFF.

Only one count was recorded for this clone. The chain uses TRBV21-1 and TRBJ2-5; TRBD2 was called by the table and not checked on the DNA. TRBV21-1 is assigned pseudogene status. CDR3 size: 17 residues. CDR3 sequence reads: CASSKGLAGGYQETQYF. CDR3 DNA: TGTGCCAGCAGCAAAGGGTTAGCGGGGGGGTACCAAGAGACCCAGTACTTC.

As DNA, the CDR3 is TGTGCCATCAGTCGGGACAGGGGTGTCGAGCAGTACTTC. Protein: CAISRDRGVEQYF. The V call is TRBV10-3, the J call TRBJ2-7, with 10 bases lining up with TRBD1. The V gene end was trimmed by 5 bases and the J gene end by 6 bases; junction bases not matched to a gene: 4. The CDR3 totals 13 residues. In germline, CDR1 is ENHRY, CDR2 SYGVKD.

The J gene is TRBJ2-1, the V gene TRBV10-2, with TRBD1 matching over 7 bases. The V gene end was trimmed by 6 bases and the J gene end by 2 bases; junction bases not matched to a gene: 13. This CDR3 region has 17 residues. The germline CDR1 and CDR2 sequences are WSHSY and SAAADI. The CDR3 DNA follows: TGCGCCAGCAGCGACACATTTCAAGGGGGCACCTACAATGAGCAGTTCTTC. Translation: CASSDTFQGGTYNEQFF.

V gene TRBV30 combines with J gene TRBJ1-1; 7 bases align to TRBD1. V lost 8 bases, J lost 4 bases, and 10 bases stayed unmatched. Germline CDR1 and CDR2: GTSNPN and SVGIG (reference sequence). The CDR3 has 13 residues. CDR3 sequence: CARRQGEATEAFF. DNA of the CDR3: TGTGCCCGACGCCAGGGGGAGGCCACTGAAGCTTTCTTT.

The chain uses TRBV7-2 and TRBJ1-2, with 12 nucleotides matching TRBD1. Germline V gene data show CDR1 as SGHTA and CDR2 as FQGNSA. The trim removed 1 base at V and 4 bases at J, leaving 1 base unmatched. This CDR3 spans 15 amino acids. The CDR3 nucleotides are TGTGCCAGCAGCTTAGTGGGACAGGGGGCCTATGGCTACACCTTC. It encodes CASSLVGQGAYGYTF.

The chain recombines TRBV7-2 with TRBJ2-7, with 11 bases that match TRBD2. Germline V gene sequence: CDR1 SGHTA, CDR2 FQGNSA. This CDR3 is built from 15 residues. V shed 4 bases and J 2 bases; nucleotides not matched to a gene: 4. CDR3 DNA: TGTGCCAGCAGCTCGCCGGGACTAGCGGCCTACGAGCAGTACTTC. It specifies CASSSPGLAAYEQYF.

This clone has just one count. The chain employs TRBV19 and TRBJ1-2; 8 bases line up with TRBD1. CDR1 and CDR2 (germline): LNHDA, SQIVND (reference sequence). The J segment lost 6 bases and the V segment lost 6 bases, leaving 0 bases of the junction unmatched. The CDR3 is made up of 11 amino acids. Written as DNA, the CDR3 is TGTGCCAGTAGGACAGGGGATGGCTACACCTTC. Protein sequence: CASRTGDGYTF.

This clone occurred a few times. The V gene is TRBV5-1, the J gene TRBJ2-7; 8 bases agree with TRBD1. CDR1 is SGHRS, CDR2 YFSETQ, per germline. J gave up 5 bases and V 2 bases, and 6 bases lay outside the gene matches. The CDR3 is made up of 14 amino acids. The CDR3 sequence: CASSFSTGDHEQYF. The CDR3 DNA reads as TGCGCCAGCAGCTTCTCGACAGGGGACCACGAGCAGTACTTC.

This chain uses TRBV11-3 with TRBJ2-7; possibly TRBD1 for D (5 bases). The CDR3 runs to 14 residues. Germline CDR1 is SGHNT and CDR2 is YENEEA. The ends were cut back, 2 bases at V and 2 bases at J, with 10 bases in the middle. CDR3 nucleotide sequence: TGTGCCAGCAGCTTATCCCAGGGTCCCTACGAGCAGTACTTC. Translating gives CASSLSQGPYEQYF.

Written as DNA, the CDR3 is TGTGCCAGCAGTCAATGGGGGGGCTCGGGCAATCAGCCCCAGCATTTT. It codes for CASSQWGGSGNQPQHF. The V call is TRBV28, the J call TRBJ1-5, with a possible D match to TRBD1 (6 bases). The V gene's germline CDR1 is MDHEN and CDR2 SYDVKM. There are 16 residues in the CDR3. Trimming removed 5 bases from V and 2 bases from J, with 16 bases in between. Full variable domain (missing parts from reference TRBV28 and TRBJ1-5): DVKVTQSSRYLVKRTGEKVFLECVQDMDHENMFWYRQDPGLGLRLIYFSYDVKMKEKGDIPEGYSVSREKKERFSLILESASTNQTSMYLCASSQWGGSGNQPQHFGDGTRLSIL.

CDR3 DNA: TGTGCCAGCAGCGTAGCCGGGGGGCACACTGAAGCTTTCTTT. It is translated as CASSVAGGHTEAFF. The V call is TRBV9, the J call TRBJ1-1; possible D gene TRBD1, 6 bases. The CDR3 is 14 residues long. CDR1 is SGDLS and CDR2 is YYNGEE in the germline V gene. V was trimmed by 0 bases and J by 3 bases, leaving 9 bases between them.

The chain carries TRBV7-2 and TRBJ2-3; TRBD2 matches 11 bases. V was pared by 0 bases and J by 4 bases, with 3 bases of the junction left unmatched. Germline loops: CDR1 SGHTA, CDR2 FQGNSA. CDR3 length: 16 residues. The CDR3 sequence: CASSLADSGGADTQYF. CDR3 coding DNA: TGTGCCAGCAGCTTAGCGGATAGCGGGGGGGCAGATACGCAGTATTTT.

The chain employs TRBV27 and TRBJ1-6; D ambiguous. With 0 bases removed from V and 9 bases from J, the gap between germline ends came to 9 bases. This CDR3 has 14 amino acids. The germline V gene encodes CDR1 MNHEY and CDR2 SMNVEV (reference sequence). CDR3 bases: TGTGCCAGCAGTTTATCCCCGTTTCCTTCACCCCTCCACTTT. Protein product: CASSLSPFPSPLHF.